This is a list of T cell receptor beta chains from one sample in a study of shared clonotypes between healthy human individuals. Here immunoSEQ multiplex PCR was the method, and the copy in TCRdb shows in-frame clones only, minus some. The table includes millions of clones, 85% to 95% detected once. The sequencing input was naive CD8+ T cells sorted from blood. Source of these receptors: a man aged 18 to 30 in good health. The CDR3 runs from the conserved cysteine through the conserved F or W. Fields, in order: clone size, V gene, J gene, D gene, CDR3 protein, CDR3 DNA. A D gene is named only where the DNA matches it firmly. Clone size is stated in some rows and not others, as once, few, many or a class when expanded.

size: -; V: TRBV27; J: TRBJ2-7; D: TRBD1; CDR3: CASSLSGGTGRNEQYF; DNA: TGTGCCAGCAGTTTATCGGGGGGGACAGGGAGGAACGAGCAGTACTTC
size: -; V: TRBV10-1; J: TRBJ2-1; D: TRBD2; CDR3: CASSETGLAGAYNEQFF; DNA: TGCGCCAGCAGTGAAACGGGGCTAGCGGGGGCCTACAATGAGCAGTTCTTC
size: -; V: TRBV7-3; J: TRBJ2-1; D: TRBD2; CDR3: CASSSLAGVYNEQFF; DNA: TGTGCCAGCAGCTCCCTAGCGGGGGTTTACAATGAGCAGTTCTTC
size: -; V: TRBV11-2; J: TRBJ2-7; D: TRBD1; CDR3: CASSLWTGISSYEQYF; DNA: TGTGCCAGCAGCTTGTGGACAGGGATTAGCTCCTACGAGCAGTACTTC
size: -; V: TRBV7-8; J: TRBJ2-1; D: -; CDR3: CASSFEGYEQFF; DNA: TGTGCCAGCAGCTTTGAGGGGTATGAGCAGTTCTTC
size: -; V: TRBV27; J: TRBJ1-1; D: -; CDR3: CASSFNRATEAFF; DNA: TGTGCCAGCAGTTTTAACAGGGCCACTGAAGCTTTCTTT
size: -; V: TRBV6-5; J: TRBJ1-1; D: -; CDR3: CASSYYGTVNTEAFF; DNA: TGTGCCAGCAGTTATTATGGAACAGTTAACACTGAAGCTTTCTTT
size: -; V: TRBV7-3; J: TRBJ2-5; D: -; CDR3: CASSPRAWETQYF; DNA: TGTGCCAGCAGCCCAAGGGCATGGGAGACCCAGTACTTC
size: -; V: TRBV27; J: TRBJ1-1; D: -; CDR3: CASSLSRGNTEAFF; DNA: TGTGCCAGCAGTTTATCCAGGGGAAACACTGAAGCTTTCTTT
size: -; V: TRBV27; J: TRBJ2-7; D: -; CDR3: CASSRPGASYEQYF; DNA: TGTGCCAGCAGTCGACCAGGGGCTTCCTACGAGCAGTACTTC
size: -; V: TRBV7-8; J: TRBJ1-1; D: -; CDR3: CASSPQEGPDTEAFF; DNA: TGTGCCAGCAGCCCTCAGGAGGGGCCAGACACTGAAGCTTTCTTT
size: -; V: TRBV2; J: TRBJ1-4; D: -; CDR3: CASAPWGNEKLFF; DNA: TGTGCCAGCGCGCCTTGGGGTAATGAGAAACTGTTTTTT
size: -; V: TRBV14; J: TRBJ1-2; D: -; CDR3: CASSQGEGSNYGYTF; DNA: TGTGCCAGCAGCCAAGGAGAGGGTAGTAACTATGGCTACACCTTC
size: once; V: TRBV5-1; J: TRBJ2-2; D: TRBD2; CDR3: CASTLYRGDTGELFF; DNA: TGCGCCAGCACCTTGTACCGGGGGGACACCGGGGAGCTGTTTTTT
size: -; V: TRBV4-1; J: TRBJ2-2; D: -; CDR3: CASSQGLGTGELFF; DNA: TGCGCCAGCAGCCAAGGGTTGGGCACCGGGGAGCTGTTTTTT
size: -; V: TRBV6-6; J: TRBJ1-1; D: -; CDR3: CASRLRTDEAFF; DNA: TGTGCCAGCAGACTGAGGACAGATGAAGCTTTCTTT
size: -; V: TRBV5-6; J: TRBJ2-3; D: -; CDR3: CASSQEGGGLADTQYF; DNA: TGTGCCAGCAGCCAAGAGGGAGGGGGTTTAGCAGATACGCAGTATTTT
size: -; V: TRBV6-1; J: TRBJ2-1; D: -; CDR3: CASSTRGSLNEQFF; DNA: TGTGCCAGCAGTACCCGGGGGAGCCTCAATGAGCAGTTCTTC
size: -; V: TRBV11-2; J: TRBJ2-7; D: -; CDR3: CASSLTSHLLPYEQYF; DNA: TGTGCCAGCAGCTTAACTTCCCATCTCCTTCCCTACGAGCAGTACTTC
size: -; V: TRBV7-9; J: TRBJ2-3; D: -; CDR3: CASTTLEDTQYF; DNA: TGTGCCAGCACCACCTTAGAGGATACGCAGTATTTT
size: once; V: TRBV14; J: TRBJ1-6; D: -; CDR3: CASSQDLEYNSPLHF; DNA: TGTGCCAGCAGCCAAGATTTAGAGTATAATTCACCCCTCCACTTT
size: -; V: TRBV5-6; J: TRBJ1-2; D: -; CDR3: CASSYPGQSYYGYTF; DNA: TGTGCCAGCAGTTACCCCGGTCAGAGCTATTATGGCTACACCTTC
size: -; V: TRBV30; J: TRBJ1-2; D: -; CDR3: CAWRRQGTDGYTF; DNA: TGTGCCTGGCGGCGGCAGGGGACGGATGGCTACACCTTC
size: -; V: TRBV30; J: TRBJ2-5; D: -; CDR3: CAWSGAETQYF; DNA: TGTGCCTGGAGTGGGGCAGAGACCCAGTACTTC
size: -; V: TRBV6-6; J: TRBJ1-5; D: -; CDR3: CASSARAFEGDQPQHF; DNA: TGTGCCAGCAGTGCCCGGGCCTTCGAGGGGGATCAGCCCCAGCATTTT
size: few; V: TRBV6-4; J: TRBJ1-6; D: -; CDR3: CASSEQGDNSPLHF; DNA: TGTGCCAGCAGTGAACAGGGTGATAATTCACCCCTCCACTTT
size: -; V: TRBV5-4; J: TRBJ2-7; D: -; CDR3: CASSLDVTTYEQYF; DNA: TGTGCCAGCAGCTTGGATGTGACAACCTACGAGCAGTACTTC
size: -; V: TRBV5-6; J: TRBJ1-1; D: TRBD1; CDR3: CASTQGAYTEAFF; DNA: TGTGCCAGCACACAGGGGGCGTACACTGAAGCTTTCTTT
size: -; V: TRBV5-1; J: TRBJ2-7; D: TRBD2; CDR3: CASSGGVAGEYEQYF; DNA: TGCGCCAGCAGCGGAGGGGTAGCGGGAGAGTACGAGCAGTACTTC
size: few; V: TRBV9; J: TRBJ2-1; D: -; CDR3: CASSEGDNEQFF; DNA: TGTGCCAGCAGCGAAGGGGACAATGAGCAGTTCTTC
size: -; V: TRBV30; J: TRBJ1-1; D: -; CDR3: CAQRSAQNTEAFF; DNA: TGTGCCCAACGCTCAGCCCAGAACACTGAAGCTTTCTTT
size: -; V: TRBV19; J: TRBJ2-2; D: -; CDR3: CASMAGAGELFF; DNA: TGTGCCAGTATGGCAGGGGCCGGGGAGCTGTTTTTT
size: -; V: TRBV30; J: TRBJ2-1; D: -; CDR3: CAWSSGLSYNEQFF; DNA: TGTGCCTGGAGCTCGGGACTCTCCTACAATGAGCAGTTCTTC
size: -; V: TRBV9; J: TRBJ2-7; D: -; CDR3: CASSVLTTYEQYF; DNA: TGTGCCAGCAGCGTGTTAACAACCTACGAGCAGTACTTC
size: -; V: TRBV5-6; J: TRBJ2-1; D: TRBD2; CDR3: CASSIAGGTQFF; DNA: TGTGCCAGCTCGATAGCGGGAGGAACTCAGTTCTTC
size: once; V: TRBV5-6; J: TRBJ1-5; D: -; CDR3: CASSLAQGGQPQHF; DNA: TGTGCCAGCAGCTTGGCGCAGGGAGGTCAGCCCCAGCATTTT
size: -; V: TRBV6-4; J: TRBJ2-5; D: -; CDR3: CASSEGSGTQYF; DNA: TGTGCCAGCAGTGAAGGTAGTGGGACCCAGTACTTC
size: -; V: TRBV12-2; J: TRBJ1-6; D: -; CDR3: CASRPIGGHSPLHF; DNA: TGTGCAAGTCGCCCCATAGGGGGACATTCACCCCTCCACTTT
size: -; V: TRBV5-1; J: TRBJ1-1; D: TRBD1; CDR3: CASGGQGITEAFF; DNA: TGCGCCAGCGGGGGACAGGGGATCACTGAAGCTTTCTTT
size: -; V: TRBV9; J: TRBJ2-1; D: TRBD2; CDR3: CASSAAGGYNEQFF; DNA: TGTGCCAGCAGCGCAGCGGGGGGTTACAATGAGCAGTTCTTC
size: -; V: TRBV7-9; J: TRBJ1-6; D: -; CDR3: CASSSGQWTYNSPLHF; DNA: TGTGCCAGCAGCTCAGGACAGTGGACCTATAATTCACCCCTCCACTTT
size: -; V: TRBV9; J: TRBJ2-1; D: -; CDR3: CASSVVGSEGADEQFF; DNA: TGTGCCAGCAGCGTAGTGGGTAGTGAAGGGGCGGATGAGCAGTTCTTC
size: -; V: TRBV9; J: TRBJ1-2; D: TRBD1; CDR3: CASNPGGTGYGYTF; DNA: TGTGCCAGCAACCCCGGTGGGACAGGCTATGGCTACACCTTC
size: -; V: TRBV15; J: TRBJ1-5; D: -; CDR3: CATSRVVGGWNQPQHF; DNA: TGTGCCACCAGCAGAGTAGTGGGGGGATGGAATCAGCCCCAGCATTTT
size: -; V: TRBV14; J: TRBJ2-5; D: TRBD2; CDR3: CASSQEIGAGLETQYF; DNA: TGTGCCAGCAGCCAAGAAATTGGAGCGGGATTAGAGACCCAGTACTTC
size: -; V: TRBV12-5; J: TRBJ1-1; D: -; CDR3: CASGLVLGAGWAAEAFF; DNA: TGTGCTAGTGGTTTGGTACTTGGGGCAGGGTGGGCGGCTGAAGCTTTCTTT
size: -; V: TRBV11-2; J: TRBJ1-4; D: -; CDR3: CASSLATGRKLFF; DNA: TGTGCCAGCAGCTTAGCAACGGGAAGAAAACTGTTTTTT
size: -; V: TRBV13; J: TRBJ1-2; D: -; CDR3: CASGRGLTTWGYTF; DNA: TGTGCCAGCGGGAGGGGACTGACCACCTGGGGCTACACCTTC
size: -; V: TRBV4-1; J: TRBJ2-5; D: TRBD2; CDR3: CASSPEPGLAVTQETQYF; DNA: TGCGCCAGCAGCCCGGAGCCGGGACTAGCGGTGACCCAAGAGACCCAGTACTTC
size: -; V: TRBV25-1; J: TRBJ2-1; D: TRBD1; CDR3: CASSDITGGYNEQFF; DNA: TGTGCCAGCAGTGATATAACAGGGGGATACAATGAGCAGTTCTTC
size: -; V: TRBV6-5; J: TRBJ1-1; D: -; CDR3: CASSFLGTQNTEAFF; DNA: TGTGCCAGCAGTTTCTTAGGGACTCAGAACACTGAAGCTTTCTTT
size: -; V: TRBV2; J: TRBJ2-1; D: TRBD2; CDR3: CASSGMAGGPPGSYNEQFF; DNA: TGTGCCAGCAGTGGAATGGCGGGAGGACCGCCGGGCTCCTACAATGAGCAGTTCTTC
size: -; V: TRBV4-1; J: TRBJ2-2; D: -; CDR3: CASSQDTVGDISTGELFF; DNA: TGCGCCAGCAGCCAAGATACGGTGGGGGACATAAGCACCGGGGAGCTGTTTTTT
size: -; V: TRBV7-9; J: TRBJ2-5; D: -; CDR3: CASSLPGFQETQYF; DNA: TGTGCCAGCAGCTTGCCAGGCTTCCAAGAGACCCAGTACTTC